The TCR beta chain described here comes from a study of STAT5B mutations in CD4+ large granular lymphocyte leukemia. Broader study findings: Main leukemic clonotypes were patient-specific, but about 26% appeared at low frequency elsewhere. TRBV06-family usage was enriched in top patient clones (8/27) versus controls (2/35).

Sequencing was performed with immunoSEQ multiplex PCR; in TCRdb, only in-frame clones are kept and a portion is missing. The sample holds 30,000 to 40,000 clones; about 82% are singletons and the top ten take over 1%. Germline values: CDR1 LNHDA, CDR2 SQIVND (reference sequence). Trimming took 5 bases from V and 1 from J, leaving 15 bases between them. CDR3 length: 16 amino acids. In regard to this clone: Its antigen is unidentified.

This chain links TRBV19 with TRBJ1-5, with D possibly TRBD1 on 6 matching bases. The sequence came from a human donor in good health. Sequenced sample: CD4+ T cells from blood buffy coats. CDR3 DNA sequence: TGTGCCAGTAGTCATACACAGGGAGCGAGCAATCAGCCCCAGCATTTT. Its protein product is CASSHTQGASNQPQHF.